The rows below give T cell receptor beta chains drawn from one sample of a study of OX40 agonist ivuxolimab in advanced cancers. Libraries were prepared by immunoSEQ multiplex PCR; TCRdb keeps only in-frame clonotypes and omits some of them. Among 30,000 to 35,000 clones listed, about nine tenths were seen once. The specimen comprised CD4+ or CD8+ T cells sorted from blood, sampled in a trial of the OX40 agonist ivuxolimab. The receptor source for this set is an adult with an advanced solid tumor such as melanoma, head and neck, liver or kidney cancer. Each CDR3 is given with its conserved first and last residue. The D gene is left open where the match is weak. Only some rows state a clone size, as once, few, many or a class for expanded clones.

d_gene,v_gene,abundance,j_gene,CDR3nt,CDR3aa
NA,TRBV11-2,NA,TRBJ2-3,TGTGCCAGCAGCTTCCCCGGGTCTATCCCAGGCCCCAGGTCGCAGTATTTT,CASSFPGSIPGPRSQYF
TRBD2,TRBV5-4,NA,TRBJ2-7,TGTGCCAGCAGCTTGGGGCTAGCGGGAGGGTACGAGCAGTACTTC,CASSLGLAGGYEQYF
TRBD1,TRBV9,NA,TRBJ2-2,TGTGCCAGCAGCGTATTCGACAGGGTCTGTCCCGGGGAGCTGTTTTTT,CASSVFDRVCPGELFF
TRBD1,TRBV12-5,NA,TRBJ2-1,TGTGCTAGTGGTTTAGGACAGGGGGCGCGGAATGAGCAGTTCTTC,CASGLGQGARNEQFF
NA,TRBV19,NA,TRBJ1-1,TGTGCCAGTAGTATAGGTCGGGGGCCCAACACTGAAGCTTTCTTT,CASSIGRGPNTEAFF
NA,TRBV21-1,NA,TRBJ2-1,TGTGCCAGCAGCAAGGACAGGGAAAGTAACAATGAGCAGTTCTTC,CASSKDRESNNEQFF
NA,TRBV27,NA,TRBJ2-7,TGTGCCAGCAGTATAAACCGGGACGGACCCTCCTACGAGCAGTACTTC,CASSINRDGPSYEQYF
NA,TRBV27,NA,TRBJ1-4,TGTGCCAGCAGTCTAACGACAGGTGGTCAAAAACTGTTTTTT,CASSLTTGGQKLFF
NA,TRBV20-1,NA,TRBJ2-2,TGCAGTGCCTGGAGTGCCGGGGAGCTGTTTTTT,CSAWSAGELFF
NA,TRBV14,few,TRBJ2-7,TGTGCCAGCAGCCCTCGGATGGAGGTCGAGCAGTACTTC,CASSPRMEVEQYF
NA,TRBV29-1,once,TRBJ2-5,TGCAGCGTTGACAGGGAAAATAGTAAGACCCAGTACTTC,CSVDRENSKTQYF
NA,TRBV9,NA,TRBJ2-7,TGTGCCAGCAGCGGAACTACGGGACCTCCCTACGAGCAGTACTTC,CASSGTTGPPYEQYF
NA,TRBV11-2,NA,TRBJ1-2,TGTGCCAGCAGCCCCTACCCAGGGGTGGACTATGGCTACACCTTC,CASSPYPGVDYGYTF
NA,TRBV4-1,NA,TRBJ1-5,TGCGCCAGCAGCCAAGGCGGGGGGGGCTGGCCCCAGCATTTT,CASSQGGGGWPQHF
NA,TRBV27,NA,TRBJ2-7,TGTGCCAGCAGTTTAGTGTTAAGTCAGGTCTACGAGCAGTACTTC,CASSLVLSQVYEQYF
NA,TRBV11-1,NA,TRBJ1-1,TGTGCCAGCAGCTTAGTGGGGGATTTTGAAATGAACACTGAAGCTTTCTTT,CASSLVGDFEMNTEAFF
NA,TRBV19,NA,TRBJ2-1,TGTGCCAGTAGTTTACGGACTGACTACAATGAGCAGTTCTTC,CASSLRTDYNEQFF
NA,TRBV5-1,NA,TRBJ2-1,TGCGCCAGCAGCTCTGAGGGACCGCCGACGGGCAATGAGCAGTTCTTC,CASSSEGPPTGNEQFF
NA,TRBV6-1,NA,TRBJ2-7,TGTGCCAGCAGTCCCAGGGGCGCCTCCTACGAGCAGTACTTC,CASSPRGASYEQYF
TRBD2,TRBV9,NA,TRBJ2-1,TGTGCCAGCAGCGTATTCGGACTAGCCTCGAATGAGCAGTTCTTC,CASSVFGLASNEQFF
NA,TRBV19,NA,TRBJ1-1,TGTGCCAGTAGTGTCACGGTTAACACTGAAGCTTTCTTT,CASSVTVNTEAFF
NA,TRBV29-1,NA,TRBJ2-3,TGCAGCGTTGAAGATCGAGCATTGTATGATACGCAGTATTTT,CSVEDRALYDTQYF
TRBD1,TRBV4-2,NA,TRBJ2-7,TGTGCCAGCAGCCAAGGGTATGGGGACAGGGGCGAGCAGTACTTC,CASSQGYGDRGEQYF
NA,TRBV6-5,NA,TRBJ2-7,TGTGCCAGCAGTTACTCGGGCAGGGGTTCGGTCGAGCAGTACTTC,CASSYSGRGSVEQYF
NA,TRBV7-2,NA,TRBJ2-5,TGTGCCAGCAGCTTAACCTTTGAGACCCAGTACTTC,CASSLTFETQYF
TRBD2,TRBV6-4,NA,TRBJ2-1,TGTGCCAGCAGTGACTCAGCGGGGTCCTACAATGAGCAGTTCTTC,CASSDSAGSYNEQFF
NA,TRBV27,NA,TRBJ1-1,TGTGCCAGCAGTTTAGCGGGACTTTACACTGAAGCTTTCTTT,CASSLAGLYTEAFF
NA,TRBV5-1,NA,TRBJ1-1,TGCGCCAGCAGCTTGGAACCGAACACTGAAGCTTTCTTT,CASSLEPNTEAFF
TRBD2,TRBV6-1,NA,TRBJ2-7,TGTGCCAGCAGCGAGCGGGAGGGCCCCTACGAGCAGTACTTC,CASSEREGPYEQYF
NA,TRBV7-7,once,TRBJ2-1,TGTGCTAGCAGCTTAAGTTGGAATCAAGGCGATGAGCAGTTCTTC,CASSLSWNQGDEQFF
TRBD1,TRBV4-1,NA,TRBJ2-3,TGCGCCAGCAGCCAGGGACAGTTCACAGATACGCAGTATTTT,CASSQGQFTDTQYF
TRBD2,TRBV9,NA,TRBJ2-3,TGTGCCAGCAGCCCTCGTCTAGCGGACACAGATACGCAGTATTTT,CASSPRLADTDTQYF
TRBD2,TRBV19,NA,TRBJ2-4,TGTGCCAGTAGTATTAGTGCGGGAGTGGGGAACATTCAGTACTTC,CASSISAGVGNIQYF
NA,TRBV6-5,few,TRBJ2-5,TGTGCCAGCAGTTACGGAGGGTCAGTGGAGACCCAGTACTTC,CASSYGGSVETQYF
NA,TRBV27,NA,TRBJ2-5,TGTGCCAGCAGAAGGGGGGCAGAGACCCAGTACTTC,CASRRGAETQYF
TRBD1,TRBV4-1,NA,TRBJ2-5,TGCGCCAGCAGCCGGGACAGGGGCATAGAGACCCAGTACTTC,CASSRDRGIETQYF
TRBD2,TRBV25-1,NA,TRBJ2-1,TGTGCCAGCAGTGAATATGGAGCGGGAGGGGGGTACAATGAGCAGTTCTTC,CASSEYGAGGGYNEQFF
TRBD1,TRBV7-9,NA,TRBJ2-5,TGTGCCAGCAGCACTTATGGGACAGAACCCAAAGAGACCCAGTACTTC,CASSTYGTEPKETQYF
TRBD1,TRBV27,once,TRBJ2-1,TGTGCCAGCAGTTCCCTGTTGGGAAAGGGGGCGAACAATGAGCAGTTCTTC,CASSSLLGKGANNEQFF
NA,TRBV2,NA,TRBJ2-7,TGTGCCAACCTAAAATTCGACAAGAGCTCCTACGAGCAGTACTTC,CANLKFDKSSYEQYF
NA,TRBV5-6,NA,TRBJ2-7,TGTGCCAGCAGCCCTACAGGGAGTAACTACGAGCAGTACTTC,CASSPTGSNYEQYF
TRBD1,TRBV30,few,TRBJ1-2,TGTGCCTGGAGTCTCGGGACAGGCCATGGCTACACCTTC,CAWSLGTGHGYTF
TRBD1,TRBV5-8,NA,TRBJ2-5,TGTGCCAGCAGCCCTAGGACAGGGGGGACACAAGAGACCCAGTACTTC,CASSPRTGGTQETQYF
TRBD2,TRBV4-1,NA,TRBJ2-7,TGCGCCAGCAGCCAAGGGAATAGCGGGAACTCCTACGAGCAGTACTTC,CASSQGNSGNSYEQYF
NA,TRBV4-3,once,TRBJ2-7,TGCGCCAGCAGCCAAGTCTCCAGGGGCCCTACCTACGAGCAGTACTTC,CASSQVSRGPTYEQYF
TRBD2,TRBV13,NA,TRBJ2-7,TGTGCCAGCAGCAGCCCGACTAGCGGGATCTACGAGCAGTACTTC,CASSSPTSGIYEQYF
NA,TRBV6-5,NA,TRBJ1-4,TGTGCCAGCAGAGCCTTTGTTGGATCGGATGAAAAACTGTTTTTT,CASRAFVGSDEKLFF
NA,TRBV6-5,NA,TRBJ2-3,TGTGCCAGCTCCTACACTAGTGGGGGAACAGATACGCAGTATTTT,CASSYTSGGTDTQYF
NA,TRBV27,NA,TRBJ2-7,TGTGCCAGCAGCTATACAGGCCCATCCTACGAGCAGTACTTC,CASSYTGPSYEQYF
NA,TRBV27,once,TRBJ1-1,TGTGCCAGCAGTTTTCAGTTGAACACTGAAGCTTTCTTT,CASSFQLNTEAFF
NA,TRBV10-2,NA,TRBJ1-2,TGCGCCAGCAGTGAGAAAGAAACAGGGCACTATGGCTACACCTTC,CASSEKETGHYGYTF
TRBD1,TRBV6-1,NA,TRBJ2-2,TGTGCCAGCAGTGAAGGGGACAGGGACACCGGGGAGCTGTTTTTT,CASSEGDRDTGELFF
NA,TRBV25-1,NA,TRBJ1-4,TGTGCCAGCGGGGGAGCGGGAACTAATGAAAAACTGTTTTTT,CASGGAGTNEKLFF